These 3 T cell receptor beta chains came from one sample sequenced in a study of blood T cell repertoires in COVID-19. Some clones are missing from TCRdb's copy, which holds only in-frame ones; the method was immunoSEQ multiplex PCR. The sample shows 300,000 to 350,000 clones, approximately 90% of them seen only once. The material sequenced was peripheral blood. All receptors come from a woman between 25 and 40 years old with COVID-19, enrolled during active disease.

The CDR3 sequence is CASNPDSSYEQYV. CDR3 nucleotides: TGTGCCAGCAACCCTGACAGTTCCTACGAGCAGTACGTC. V usage is TRBV2 and J usage is TRBJ2-7; D is perhaps TRBD1 (5 bases). The CDR3 has 13 residues. The V gene's germline CDR1 is SNHLY and CDR2 FYNNEI. Trimming left V 7 bases short and J 1 base short, with 11 bases between.

This rearrangement joins TRBV2 to TRBJ2-5; D call uncertain. This CDR3 is 11 amino acids long. Trimming removed 7 bases at V and 5 bases at J, with 8 bases between. From germline, CDR1 is SNHLY and CDR2 FYNNEI. The CDR3 here is CASKYGETQYF. CDR3 coding DNA: TGTGCCAGCAAGTACGGGGAGACCCAGTACTTC.

The chain carries TRBV7-9 and TRBJ2-2; possibly TRBD2 for D (5 bases). There are 12 residues in the CDR3. V shed 5 bases and J shed 6 bases, with 7 bases lying between them. Germline loops: CDR1 SEHNR, CDR2 FQNEAQ (reference sequence). CDR3 loop: CASSDYSGELFF. In DNA, the CDR3 is TGTGCCAGCAGCGACTATTCCGGGGAGCTGTTTTTT.